The clone carrying this TCR beta chain turned up a few times. Its antigen remains unidentified. The length of the CDR3 is 15 residues. Germline loops: CDR1 MNHEY, CDR2 SVGAGI. The J segment lost 1 base and the V segment lost 5 bases, leaving 2 bases of the junction unmatched. The data were obtained in a study of cytomegalovirus exposure and HLA in healthy donors. General study findings and limits: TRBV6-2, TRBV6-3 and other indistinguishable V segments were excluded. Further analysis, carried out later, found HLA-associated TCR beta chains more clonally expanded than equally common other chains.

Though nominally healthy at sampling, donors likely had unrecorded immune exposures. Amplification used 60 Vbeta primers and 13 Jbeta primers. The protocol was immunoSEQ multiplex PCR, while the TCRdb copy is restricted to in-frame clones and leaves out a portion. The sample holds about 140,000 clones, about 80% seen once. Sequencing was performed on PBMCs. The receptor was isolated from a man aged 35-49 years in good health and CMV-seronegative. V and J are TRBV6-5 and TRBJ1-5, with 10 nucleotides matching TRBD1. CDR3 protein: CASSGTGESNQPQHF. The CDR3 DNA follows: TGTGCCAGCAGTGGGACAGGGGAGAGCAATCAGCCCCAGCATTTT.